This TCR beta chain was found in a study of beta chain features in type 1 diabetes. Overall study findings and caveats: Moderate yet significant TCRB CDR3 shortening was seen in Type 1 diabetes patients in all four CD4+ subsets.

The authors reverse transcribed all of the isolated RNA, so sequencing captured expressed TCRB transcripts. The data were produced by immunoSEQ multiplex PCR, yet TCRdb's version contains in-frame clones alone and is incomplete. The table has hundreds of thousands of clones, about 14% seen once; the top ten hold just under 0.04%. Details on this clone: The target antigen is unknown.

This CDR3 spans 11 amino acids. V was clipped by 3 bases and J by 6 bases, with 0 bases between them. Germline CDR1 reads MDHEN; CDR2 reads SYDVKM. The receptor was isolated from a man younger than 35 with type 1 diabetes. Sequencing was carried out using naive CD4+ T cells from blood. This rearrangement joins TRBV28 to TRBJ1-6; D call uncertain. CDR3 DNA sequence: TGTGCCAGCAGTTTTAATTCACCCCTCCACTTT. Protein product: CASSFNSPLHF.